The rows below give T cell receptor beta chains drawn from one sample of a study of blood T cell repertoires in COVID-19. The protocol was immunoSEQ multiplex PCR, while the TCRdb copy is restricted to in-frame clones and leaves out a portion. This table holds about 220,000 clones, approximately 80% found once. The specimen was PBMCs or T cells enriched from blood (not recorded which). These receptors were collected from a woman aged 60-75 years who had recovered from COVID-19. Both conserved end residues are part of each CDR3. A D gene is named only where the DNA matches it firmly. The size of a clone is reported for some rows only, either as once, few or many, or as a class for expanded clones.

TRBD1	TRBV5-6	TRBJ1-5	.	TGTGCCAGCAGCGCCGGACAGGGCAATCAGCCCCAGCATTTT	CASSAGQGNQPQHF
.	TRBV5-8	TRBJ2-2	.	TGTGCCAGCAGCGGGGGCGGGGGCCACACCGGGGAGCTGTTTTTT	CASSGGGGHTGELFF
TRBD1	TRBV5-4	TRBJ1-2	.	TGTGCCAGCAGCCCCGATCCCAGGGGGCATGGCTACACCTTC	CASSPDPRGHGYTF
.	TRBV6-4	TRBJ1-1	once	TGTGCCAGCAGTGTCCAGGGGAACACTGAAGCTTTCTTT	CASSVQGNTEAFF
TRBD1	TRBV2	TRBJ1-6	.	TGTGCCAGCAGTGGGGACAGGGTGGGGTCACCCCTCCACTTT	CASSGDRVGSPLHF
TRBD2	TRBV19	TRBJ2-1	.	TGTGCCAGTGCCCCCCGGGGGGGTCTCTACAATGAGCAGTTCTTC	CASAPRGGLYNEQFF
TRBD2	TRBV29-1	TRBJ2-5	.	TGCAGCGTTGGGGGACTAGCGGGAGTAAGGGTGGAGACCCAGTACTTC	CSVGGLAGVRVETQYF
.	TRBV29-1	TRBJ1-2	once	TGCAGCGTTGGGCTAGGGGAGGACTATGGCTACACCTTC	CSVGLGEDYGYTF
.	TRBV4-2	TRBJ2-1	.	TGTGCCAGCAGCCAACCGCTAGGAGGTCTCGGGGGTAGCGGAAGCTACAATGAGCAGTTCTTC	CASSQPLGGLGGSGSYNEQFF
TRBD2	TRBV10-1	TRBJ2-7	.	TGCGCCAGCAGTGCTCGGCCGGGGACTAGCGGGTTTTACGAGCAGTACTTC	CASSARPGTSGFYEQYF
.	TRBV7-2	TRBJ1-5	.	TGTGCCAGCAGCTCCCCCGGGGGGGCGGGCAATCAGCCCCAGCATTTT	CASSSPGGAGNQPQHF
.	TRBV27	TRBJ1-6	.	TGTGCCAGCAGTTCCCCTCCTTCACCCCTCCACTTT	CASSSPPSPLHF
TRBD1	TRBV10-1	TRBJ1-3	.	TGCGCCACCGCTCTAGACAGGGACGGAAACACCATATATTTT	CATALDRDGNTIYF
.	TRBV6-6	TRBJ2-7	.	TGTGCCAGCACTAGCCTGACCTACGAGCAGTACTTC	CASTSLTYEQYF
TRBD2	TRBV6-2/TRBV6-3	TRBJ2-7	many	TGTGCCAGCAGTTACGAACTAGCGGGTTACGAGCAGTACTTC	CASSYELAGYEQYF
.	TRBV3-1/TRBV3-2	TRBJ2-1	.	TGTGCCAGCAGCCCAGATCGGGGGTACAATGAGCAGTTCTTC	CASSPDRGYNEQFF
TRBD2	TRBV10-1	TRBJ2-5	.	TGCGCCAGCGTCGAGCGGGGGGGCGGAAAGACCCAGTACTTC	CASVERGGGKTQYF
TRBD2	TRBV14	TRBJ2-3	.	TGTGCCAGCAGCCAAGCGTCGCTAGCGGGGGCCCTCACAGATACGCAGTATTTT	CASSQASLAGALTDTQYF
TRBD2	TRBV6-2/TRBV6-3	TRBJ2-7	.	TGTGCCAGCAGTGGGACTAGCGGTGGTTCGGAGCAGTACTTC	CASSGTSGGSEQYF
.	TRBV7-2	TRBJ2-7	.	TGTGCCAGCAGCCCTGACTTATCCGGCCCCTTCGAGCAGTACTTC	CASSPDLSGPFEQYF
.	TRBV7-9	TRBJ1-5	.	TGTGCCAGCAGCACCCTGACAGGCCAGCCCCAGCATTTT	CASSTLTGQPQHF
.	TRBV5-1	TRBJ2-1	few	TGCGCCAGCAGCCGAGGACTTGCCTACAATGAGCAGTTCTTC	CASSRGLAYNEQFF
.	TRBV19	TRBJ1-2	.	TGTGCCAGTAGTAGTGACTTCACTCCGGGAGGCTACACCTTC	CASSSDFTPGGYTF
.	TRBV7-8	TRBJ1-1	.	TGTGCCAGCAGCTTGGGGGGGTTGAACACTGAAGCTTTCTTT	CASSLGGLNTEAFF
TRBD1	TRBV14	TRBJ2-2	.	TGTGCCAGCAGCCAGGGACAGGGGAACACCGGGGAGCTGTTTTTT	CASSQGQGNTGELFF
.	TRBV6-4	TRBJ2-3	.	TGTGCCAGCAGTGAGCAGGGTCTAGATACGCAGTATTTT	CASSEQGLDTQYF
.	TRBV2	TRBJ1-4	.	TGTGCCAGCAGACCGGGACTGGGGGAAAAACTGTTTTTT	CASRPGLGEKLFF
.	TRBV7-3	TRBJ1-2	.	TGTGCCAGCAGCTTAAACCCCCTGGCGGGGGGCGGATCCTATGGCTACACCTTC	CASSLNPLAGGGSYGYTF
TRBD1	TRBV7-9	TRBJ2-3	.	TGTGCCAGCAGACCCGGGACAGTGGCCACAGATACGCAGTATTTT	CASRPGTVATDTQYF
TRBD2	TRBV18	TRBJ2-1	.	TGTGCCAGCTCTTACACCTTAGCGGGAGGGCCCGTAAATGAGCAGTTCTTC	CASSYTLAGGPVNEQFF
.	TRBV19	TRBJ1-1	.	TGTGCCAGTAGTAGTACAGATAACACTGAAGCTTTCTTT	CASSSTDNTEAFF
TRBD2	TRBV19	TRBJ2-5	.	TGTGCCAGTAGTAGACTAGCGGGGAACCAAGAGACCCAGTACTTC	CASSRLAGNQETQYF
TRBD1	TRBV19	TRBJ1-5	.	TGTGCCAGTAGTACTATAGGGACAGGGGGCTTCTTGGCCCAGCATTTT	CASSTIGTGGFLAQHF
.	TRBV12-3/TRBV12-4	TRBJ2-1	.	TGTGCCAGCAGTCAGAGGAATGAGCAGTTCTTC	CASSQRNEQFF
.	TRBV19	TRBJ1-1	few	TGTGCCAGTAGTATGCCAGGACTTAACACTGAAGCTTTCTTT	CASSMPGLNTEAFF
.	TRBV19	TRBJ1-2	.	TGTGCCAGTAGTATGGGAGATAGTGGCTACACCTTC	CASSMGDSGYTF